This T cell receptor (beta chain) was captured by sequencing in a study of beta chain features in type 1 diabetes (dated by TCRdb to 2016 to 2019). With respect to the entire study: Patients and healthy donors did not differ in mean age, gender distribution, total cell number or subset yield. Whereas all 30 or so donors provided naive and central memory subsets, regulatory and stem cell-like memory subsets were isolated from just 8 patients and roughly 8 healthy donors. A total of some 110 million sorted cells were examined across all samples, and the number of cells per subset was strongly correlated with RNA yield. The study compared TCRB repertoires of sorted circulating CD4+ T cell subsets between recently diagnosed type 1 diabetes patients and matched healthy donors.

This clone was picked up a small number of times. Its antigen remains undetermined. Qualities for individual bases were not recorded, and no much larger clone is one base off. Other DNA sequences in this specimen translate into the identical CDR3. The paper's findings and limits, for the study overall: Only small numbers of individuals were included in the HLA sub-analyses, which left unresolved whether HLA type had any influence on TCRB rearrangement. Because cDNA was sequenced instead of genomic DNA, highly expressing activated cells could be over-represented, though the groups showed no difference in activation or CD3 levels. Naive, central memory and regulatory TCRB repertoires appeared more similar among patients than among healthy donors. Fewer insertions and more nucleotide deletions at VDJ recombination sites were observed in patients with type 1 diabetes, implying thymic rearrangement abnormalities. In all four CD4+ subsets, TCRB CDR3 length was moderately but significantly shorter in type 1 diabetes patients. Shorter templates might have been favored by PCR, but patient and control samples were amplified and corrected together, so both groups would have been affected equally by any skew.

The High Capacity cDNA Reverse Transcription Kit was used to reverse transcribe all of the isolated RNA, meaning that expressed TCRB transcripts were what got sequenced. Naive, central memory and regulatory T cell samples underwent deep immunoSEQ sequencing, averaging roughly 3.3 million total reads per sample. After sorted cells were lysed in RLT buffer, RNA was extracted with DNase-treated RNeasy Micro or Mini kits, with the choice depending on cell number. Each cell subset was processed on its own to prevent cross-contamination, while patient and healthy donor samples were processed together. TCRB sequences were amplified from cDNA with the immunoSEQ multiplex PCR, producing 87-bp fragments spanning the CDR3 region. Amplicons were sequenced on the Illumina HiSeq platform. The paper's processing steps were these. PCR bias was computationally corrected using synthetic template baselines, reads within Hamming distance 2 were collapsed, and singletons that could not be merged were discarded. By aligning reads against IMGT, V, D and J genes, CDR3 length, and insertions or deletions at six rearrangement sites were assigned. Within each subset, clonotype counts were normalized to sorted cell number, and only after that were true diversity and Gini coefficients computed with the tcR R package. Repertoire sharing was quantified using the overlap coefficient calculated on TCRB nucleotide sequences. Out-of-frame TCRB sequences from naive cells were analyzed to stand in for the pre-selection repertoire. The table was pulled from immuneACCESS by TCRdb, which kept in-frame rearrangements only. Such tables lose some clones; where checked, under half of the loss comes from unresolved V genes, and the rest has no known cause. For V, J and clone size, that table is used; D and trimming come from the DNA. The sample records under 300,000 clones, approximately 13% of which are singletons. The ten largest account for just under 0.02% of the sample.

Each donor gave one peripheral blood draw, averaging around 120 mL, which was collected into heparinised tubes. A BD FACSAria II and a panel including CD45RO, CCR7, CD25, CD127, CD95 and CD27 were used to sort naive, central memory, regulatory and stem cell-like memory CD4+ T cells. All sorted populations exceeded 95% purity. PBMCs were separated immediately by Lymphoprep density gradient centrifugation and were stained directly, without being cultured. Samples were stained and sorted in pairs, with one healthy donor and one patient per experiment, so that batch effects were minimized. V is trimmed back by 2 bases and J by 2 bases, and the junction contains 3 bases that no gene match accounts for. CDR1 is given as SGHRS and CDR2 as YFSETQ, both from the germline V gene. The CDR3 runs 15 amino acids, cysteine and phenylalanine included. The sequence is cut down to CDR3 DNA, 45 bases in frame from base 1.

The sequence links TRBV5-1 to TRBJ2-7; TRBD2 fits 11 bases in the junction. The receptor comes from a man aged 25-40 years with type 1 diabetes. Sample: naive CD4+ T cells from blood. The cell subset or site tag for this specimen amounts to: true naive CD4+ T cells. In nucleotide form, the sequence is TGCGCCAGCAGCTTAACTAGCGGGAGAACCTACGAGCAGTACTTC. The resulting protein is CASSLTSGRTYEQYF.